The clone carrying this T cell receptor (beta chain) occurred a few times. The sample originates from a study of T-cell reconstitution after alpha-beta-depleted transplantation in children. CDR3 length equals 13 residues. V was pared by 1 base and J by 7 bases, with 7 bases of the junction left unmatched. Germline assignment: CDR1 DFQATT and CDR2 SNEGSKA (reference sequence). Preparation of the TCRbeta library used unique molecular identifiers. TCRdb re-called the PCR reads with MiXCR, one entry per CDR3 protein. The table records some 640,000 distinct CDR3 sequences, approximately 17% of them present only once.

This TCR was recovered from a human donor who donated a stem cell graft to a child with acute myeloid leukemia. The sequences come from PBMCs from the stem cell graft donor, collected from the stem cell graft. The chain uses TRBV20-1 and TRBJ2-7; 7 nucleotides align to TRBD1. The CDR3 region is CSARVTGFEEQYF. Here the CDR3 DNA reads TGCAGTGCTAGAGTGACAGGGTTTGAAGAGCAGTACTTC.